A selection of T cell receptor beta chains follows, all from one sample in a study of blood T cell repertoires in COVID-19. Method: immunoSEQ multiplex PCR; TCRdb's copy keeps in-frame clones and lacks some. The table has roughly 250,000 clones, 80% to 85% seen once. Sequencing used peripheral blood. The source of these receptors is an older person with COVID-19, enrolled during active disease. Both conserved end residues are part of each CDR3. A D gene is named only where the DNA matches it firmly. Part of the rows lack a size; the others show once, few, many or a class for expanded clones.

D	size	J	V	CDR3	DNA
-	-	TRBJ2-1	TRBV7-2	CASSSSPYNEQFF	TGTGCCAGCAGCTCCTCCCCCTACAATGAGCAGTTCTTC
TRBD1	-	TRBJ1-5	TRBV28	CATWTGNQPQHF	TGTGCCACCTGGACAGGAAATCAGCCCCAGCATTTT
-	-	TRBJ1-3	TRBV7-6	CASSSGLSMDSGNTIYF	TGTGCCAGCAGCTCGGGACTTTCCATGGACTCTGGAAACACCATATATTTT
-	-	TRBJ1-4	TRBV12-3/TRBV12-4	CASSFLGVEKLFF	TGTGCCAGCAGTTTTCTCGGGGTTGAAAAACTGTTTTTT
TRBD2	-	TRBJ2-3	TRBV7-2	CASRSGLAPDTQYF	TGTGCCAGCAGATCAGGACTAGCGCCAGATACGCAGTATTTT
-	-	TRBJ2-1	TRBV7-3	CASSLAPYNEQFF	TGTGCCAGCAGCTTAGCGCCCTACAATGAGCAGTTCTTC
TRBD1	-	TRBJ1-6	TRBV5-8	CASSSRALGQGRSPLHF	TGTGCCAGCAGCTCAAGAGCCCTTGGACAGGGGCGATCACCCCTCCACTTT
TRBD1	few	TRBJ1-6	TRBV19	CASSWTGTPLHF	TGTGCCAGTAGCTGGACAGGGACACCCCTCCACTTT
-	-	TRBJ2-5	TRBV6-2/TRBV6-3	CASRQRGGETQYF	TGTGCCAGCCGCCAGCGAGGGGGAGAGACCCAGTACTTC
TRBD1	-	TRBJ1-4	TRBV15	CATSIYRGGPANEKLFF	TGTGCCACCAGCATCTACAGGGGGGGTCCCGCTAATGAAAAACTGTTTTTT
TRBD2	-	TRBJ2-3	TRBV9	CASSGRRGGTDTQYF	TGTGCCAGCAGCGGAAGGCGGGGGGGCACAGATACGCAGTATTTT
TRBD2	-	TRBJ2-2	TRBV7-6	CASSDGTSGHTGELFF	TGTGCCAGCAGCGACGGGACTAGCGGGCACACCGGGGAGCTGTTTTTT
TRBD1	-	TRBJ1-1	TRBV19	CAADRGWNTEAFF	TGTGCCGCGGACAGGGGTTGGAACACTGAAGCTTTCTTT
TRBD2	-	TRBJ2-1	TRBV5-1	CASSRLSGAYNEQFF	TGCGCCAGCAGCCGACTAAGCGGGGCATACAATGAGCAGTTCTTC
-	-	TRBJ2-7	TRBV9	CASSVGQGTIYEQYF	TGTGCCAGCAGCGTAGGTCAGGGGACCATTTACGAGCAGTACTTC
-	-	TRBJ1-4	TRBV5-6	CASSLTTATNEKLFF	TGTGCCAGCAGCTTGACCACGGCAACTAATGAAAAACTGTTTTTT
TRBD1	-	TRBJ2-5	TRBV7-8	CASSRRPGQGKETQYF	TGTGCCAGCAGCCGCCGGCCGGGACAGGGCAAAGAGACCCAGTACTTC
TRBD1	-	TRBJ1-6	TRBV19	CASGTAPEPLHF	TGTGCCAGCGGGACAGCTCCGGAGCCCCTCCACTTT
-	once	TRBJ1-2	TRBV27	CASSLSRQVVSGYTF	TGTGCCAGCAGTTTATCACGACAGGTCGTAAGTGGCTACACCTTC
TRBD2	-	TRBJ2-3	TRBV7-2	CASSLPAGGPVDTQYF	TGTGCCAGCAGCTTACCAGCGGGAGGGCCGGTAGATACGCAGTATTTT
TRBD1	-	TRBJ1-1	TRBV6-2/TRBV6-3	CASSKTRQGRAFF	TGTGCCAGCAGTAAAACCCGACAGGGCAGAGCTTTCTTT
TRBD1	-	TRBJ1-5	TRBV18	CASSPPDAGQGITARQPQHF	TGTGCCAGCTCACCACCGGATGCGGGACAGGGAATCACAGCCAGGCAGCCCCAGCATTTT
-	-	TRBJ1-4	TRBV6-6	CASKRRSTNEKLFF	TGTGCCAGCAAGCGGCGATCCACTAATGAAAAACTGTTTTTT
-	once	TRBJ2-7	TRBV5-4	CASSSRDFLYEQYF	TGTGCCAGCAGCAGCCGGGACTTCCTCTACGAGCAGTACTTC
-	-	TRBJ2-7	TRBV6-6	CASSYARDYEQYF	TGTGCCAGCAGTTACGCCAGGGACTACGAGCAGTACTTC
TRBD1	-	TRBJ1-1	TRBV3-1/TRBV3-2	CASSHGPGGGGTEAFF	TGTGCCAGCAGCCACGGGCCAGGGGGCGGAGGCACTGAAGCTTTCTTT
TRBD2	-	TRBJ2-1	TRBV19	CASRLRGSGGAFNEQFF	TGTGCCAGTAGACTCCGAGGAAGCGGGGGGGCCTTTAATGAGCAGTTCTTC
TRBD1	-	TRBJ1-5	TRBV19	CASSIKGAGSNQPQHF	TGTGCCAGTAGTATTAAGGGGGCGGGAAGCAATCAGCCCCAGCATTTT
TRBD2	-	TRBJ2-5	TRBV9	CASSTQAGGRETQYF	TGTGCCAGCAGCACCCAAGCGGGAGGTAGGGAGACCCAGTACTTC
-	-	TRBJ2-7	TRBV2	CAWTTRYSYEQYF	TGTGCCTGGACGACTAGGTACTCCTACGAGCAGTACTTC
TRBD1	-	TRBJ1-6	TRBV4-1	CASSHGAGQGGSPLHF	TGCGCCAGCAGCCATGGTGCGGGACAGGGGGGTTCACCCCTCCACTTT
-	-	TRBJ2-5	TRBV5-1	CASSQQRGRGETQYF	TGCGCCAGCAGCCAACAAAGAGGACGGGGGGAGACCCAGTACTTC
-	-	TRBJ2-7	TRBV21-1	CASSKVGEWGRGQEIYEQYF	TGTGCCAGCAGCAAAGTCGGGGAATGGGGTCGAGGACAGGAGATCTACGAGCAGTACTTC
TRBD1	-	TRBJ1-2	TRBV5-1	CASSSRQGAVYGYTF	TGCGCCAGCAGTTCCCGACAGGGGGCAGTGTATGGCTACACCTTC
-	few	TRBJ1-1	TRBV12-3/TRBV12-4	CASSINMNTEAFF	TGTGCCAGCAGTATAAACATGAACACTGAAGCTTTCTTT
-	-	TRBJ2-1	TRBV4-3	CASSQGGQVNEQFF	TGCGCCAGCAGCCAAGGAGGACAAGTTAATGAGCAGTTCTTC
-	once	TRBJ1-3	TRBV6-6	CASRDSTSGNTIYF	TGTGCCAGCAGGGACAGTACCTCTGGAAACACCATATATTTT
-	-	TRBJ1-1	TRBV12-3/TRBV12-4	CASSLQGWEAFF	TGTGCCAGCAGTTTACAGGGATGGGAAGCTTTCTTT
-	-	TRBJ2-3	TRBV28	CASSTALRGGYTDTQYF	TGTGCCAGCAGCACCGCCCTAAGGGGCGGCTACACAGATACGCAGTATTTT
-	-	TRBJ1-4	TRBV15	CATSRDLGGRRHEKLFF	TGTGCCACCAGCAGAGATCTAGGAGGTAGACGGCATGAAAAACTGTTTTTT
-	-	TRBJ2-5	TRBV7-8	CASSLGGSQETQYF	TGTGCCAGCAGCTTAGGCGGCAGTCAAGAGACCCAGTACTTC
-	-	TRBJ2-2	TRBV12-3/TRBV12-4	CASSGQRTGELFF	TGTGCCAGCAGTGGACAGAGAACCGGGGAGCTGTTTTTT
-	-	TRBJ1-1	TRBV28	CVTSRDSSMNTEAFF	TGTGTCACTAGCCGGGACTCTTCAATGAACACTGAAGCTTTCTTT
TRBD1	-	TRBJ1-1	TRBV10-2	CASRSDRGNTEAFF	TGCGCCAGCAGGTCCGACAGGGGAAACACTGAAGCTTTCTTT
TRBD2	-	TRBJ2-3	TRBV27	CASSSGLAGGRGTDTQYF	TGTGCCAGCAGTTCGGGACTAGCGGGGGGGCGGGGCACAGATACGCAGTATTTT
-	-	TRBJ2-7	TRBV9	CASSVETVGTYEQYF	TGTGCCAGCAGCGTAGAGACAGTTGGGACCTACGAGCAGTACTTC
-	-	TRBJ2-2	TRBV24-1	CATAVSNTGELFF	TGTGCCACCGCGGTCTCGAACACCGGGGAGCTGTTTTTT
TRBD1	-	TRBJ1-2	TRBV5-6	CASLPWDSTFTQGGYTF	TGTGCCAGCCTCCCCTGGGACAGTACCTTCACCCAGGGGGGCTACACCTTC
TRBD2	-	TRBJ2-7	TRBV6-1	CASSEGVAGPYEQYF	TGTGCCAGCAGTGAAGGCGTAGCGGGACCCTACGAGCAGTACTTC
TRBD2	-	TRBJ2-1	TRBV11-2	CASSQAGLAGYNEQFF	TGTGCCAGCAGCCAAGCCGGACTAGCCGGATACAATGAGCAGTTCTTC
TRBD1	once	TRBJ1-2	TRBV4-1	CASSQGGGAYGYTF	TGCGCCAGCAGCCAAGGAGGGGGCGCCTATGGCTACACCTTC
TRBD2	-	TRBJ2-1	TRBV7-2	CASSLAATSGGIINEQFF	TGTGCCAGCAGCTTAGCGGCGACTAGCGGGGGAATCATCAATGAGCAGTTCTTC
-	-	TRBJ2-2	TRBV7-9	CASSLQGTGELFF	TGTGCCAGCAGCTTACAGGGCACCGGGGAGCTGTTTTTT
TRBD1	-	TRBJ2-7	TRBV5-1	CASPSGQGFSYEQYF	TGCGCCAGCCCATCTGGACAGGGATTTTCCTACGAGCAGTACTTC
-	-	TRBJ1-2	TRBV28	CASKGGLFPGYTF	TGTGCCTCGAAGGGAGGTTTGTTCCCTGGCTACACCTTC
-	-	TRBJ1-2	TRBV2	CASSPRGTFYGYTF	TGTGCCAGCAGTCCCCGGGGGACCTTCTATGGCTACACCTTC
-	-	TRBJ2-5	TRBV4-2	CASSQERRVPQETQYF	TGTGCCAGCAGCCAAGAAAGGCGGGTACCCCAAGAGACCCAGTACTTC
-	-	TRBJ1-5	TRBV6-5	CASGLRNQPQHF	TGTGCCAGCGGTCTGCGGAATCAGCCCCAGCATTTT
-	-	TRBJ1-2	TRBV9	CASSVQANYGYTF	TGTGCCAGCAGCGTACAGGCCAACTATGGCTACACCTTC